The 15 T cell receptor beta chains given below trace back to one sample, sequenced in a study of T cells in Graves' hyperthyroidism and ophthalmopathy. Template material for amplifying TCR beta CDR3 regions consisted of RNA transcripts. During a first-round RT-PCR of the TCR CDR3, the HTBI primer set was used. TCRdb reprocessed the multiplex PCR reads via MiXCR and lists one record per CDR3 protein. The data contain more than 500,000 distinct CDR3 sequences, 14% of them singletons. The specimen sequenced was blood. The receptors originated from a woman aged 40 to 55 with Graves' hyperthyroidism.

This clonotype was counted a few times. The chain has TRBV19 and TRBJ2-7, with 9 nucleotides matching TRBD2. The CDR3 consists of 14 residues. From germline, CDR1 is LNHDA and CDR2 SQIVND (reference sequence). Losses at the gene ends were 3 bases for V and 7 bases for J; bases not matched to a gene: 7. The CDR3 DNA is TGTGCCAGTAGTATTGCTAGCGGGACTGGTGAGCAGTACTTC. As protein: CASSIASGTGEQYF. The full variable domain, in which reference TRBV19 and TRBJ2-7 provide the parts outside the CDR3, is DGGITQSPKYLFRKEGQNVTLSCEQNLNHDAMYWYRQDPGQGLRLIYYSQIVNDFQKGDIAEGYSVSREKKESFPLTVTSAQKNPTAFYLCASSIASGTGEQYFGPGTRLTVT.

The chain is built from TRBV10-1 and TRBJ1-5; 7 bases match TRBD1. This CDR3 is built from 17 residues. Germline V gives CDR1 WNHNN, CDR2 SYGVQD (reference sequence). Trimming cost V 7 bases and J 0 bases; bases outside gene matches: 12. CDR3 amino acids: CASTDGTVSYSNQPQHF. The DNA for the CDR3 is TGCGCCAGCACCGACGGGACAGTTTCTTATAGCAATCAGCCCCAGCATTTT.

This clonotype was recorded once. At one of its ends the junction is not consistent with the germline gene, which may arise from a read error. The chain combines TRBV5-1 with TRBJ1-2; possible D gene TRBD1, 5 bases. Germline CDR1 is SGHRS and CDR2 is YFSETQ. The CDR3 has 17 residues. CDR3 nucleotide sequence: TGTGCCAGCAGCTCAACATCAGGGAGGGCAACTAACTATGGCTACACCTTC. It translates to CASSSTSGRATNYGYTF. Looking up the rest from reference TRBV5-1 and TRBJ1-2 gives the full variable domain: KAGVTQTPRYLIKTRGQQVTLSCSPISGHRSVSWYQQTPGQGLQFLFEYFSETQRNKGNFPGRFSGRQFSNSRSEMNVSTLELGDSALYLCASSSTSGRATNYGYTFGSGTRLTVV.

This clonotype was observed a few times. The J gene is TRBJ2-2, the V gene TRBV10-3, with D unresolved. Germline-derived CDR1 and CDR2 are ENHRY and SYGVKD. The V gene lost 1 base and the J gene lost 3 bases, with 3 bases spanning the gap. The CDR3 contains 13 residues. The CDR3 loop reads CAISEFDTGELFF. As DNA, the CDR3 is TGTGCCATCAGTGAGTTTGACACCGGGGAGCTGTTTTTT.

This clonotype was seen repeatedly, ten times or more. The V gene is TRBV7-2, the J gene TRBJ2-7; D ambiguous. This CDR3 has 13 residues. Trimming took 2 bases from V and 0 from J, leaving 5 bases between them. Germline values: CDR1 SGHTA, CDR2 FQGNSA. CDR3 amino acids: CASSLCHSYEQYF. In DNA form, the CDR3 reads TGTGCCAGCAGCTTATGCCACTCCTACGAGCAGTACTTC.

This clonotype has a count of ten or more. The chain employs TRBV12-3 or TRBV12-4 and TRBJ2-6; D uncertain. This CDR3 is 15 amino acids long. The V end was cut by 4 bases, the J end by 1 base, with 8 bases between. CDR3 sequence: CASSSHSSGANVLTF. CDR3 in DNA: TGTGCCAGCAGTTCACACTCTTCTGGGGCCAACGTCCTGACTTTC.

The chain recombines TRBV29-1 with TRBJ2-2, with 8 bases identical to TRBD2. Looked up from germline, CDR1 is SQVTM and CDR2 is ANQGSEA. The ends lost 6 bases at V and 1 base at J; junction bases unmatched: 7. This CDR3 region has 15 residues. Here the CDR3 DNA reads TGCAGCGTCGCCTTTACTAGCGGGAACACCGGGGAGCTGTTTTTT. Encoded protein: CSVAFTSGNTGELFF.

The chain employs TRBV30 and TRBJ2-6; D not resolved. This CDR3 comprises 13 residues. In germline, CDR1 is GTSNPN, CDR2 SVGIG (reference sequence). V was pared by 3 bases and J by 2 bases, with 5 bases between. The CDR3 here is CAWRETGANVLTF. CDR3 DNA: TGTGCCTGGAGGGAGACTGGGGCCAACGTCCTGACTTTC.

The sample holds many counts of this clonotype. This chain uses TRBV5-1 with TRBJ2-1, with unresolved D. The V gene's germline CDR1 is SGHRS and CDR2 YFSETQ. V lost 0 bases, J lost 0 bases, and 13 bases lay in between. There are 17 residues in the CDR3. CDR3 sequence reads: CASSLARRLSSYNEQFF. The CDR3 DNA is TGCGCCAGCAGCTTGGCCCGCCGGTTAAGCTCCTACAATGAGCAGTTCTTC.

This clonotype was observed a handful of times. The rearrangement uses TRBV10-3 and TRBJ1-1; D call uncertain. V was trimmed by 4 bases and J by 0 bases, leaving 15 bases between them. Per the germline V gene, CDR1 is ENHRY and CDR2 is SYGVKD. This CDR3 spans 16 amino acids. The CDR3 DNA sequence: TGTGCCATCAGTGGGTCCCCTCCGGTTTTGAACACTGAAGCTTTCTTT. Encoded protein: CAISGSPPVLNTEAFF.

This clonotype was seen at least ten times. The chain joins TRBV30 to TRBJ1-1; no definite D call. CDR1 and CDR2 from the germline V gene are GTSNPN and SVGIG (reference sequence). Trimming pared 2 bases from V and 5 bases from J, leaving 12 bases between. The CDR3 extends over 13 amino acids. The CDR3 region is CAWSPGPGTEAFF. CDR3 bases: TGTGCCTGGAGTCCGGGCCCGGGGACTGAAGCTTTCTTT.

This clonotype was seen a few times. This chain uses TRBV9 with TRBJ2-7; perhaps TRBD2 as D (6 bases). Germline V gene sequence: CDR1 SGDLS, CDR2 YYNGEE. CDR3 length equals 15 residues. The ends were cut back, 0 bases at V and 5 bases at J, with 15 bases in the middle. CDR3 coding DNA: TGTGCCAGCAGCGTAGCTACCACTAGCAGCGACGAGCAGTACTTC. Encoded protein: CASSVATTSSDEQYF.

This clonotype appeared a few times. The chain combines TRBV19 with TRBJ2-3; D ambiguous. Germline CDR1 LNHDA, CDR2 SQIVND (reference sequence). This CDR3 region has 14 residues. The germline V and J ends were trimmed by 2 bases and 1 base, with 7 bases remaining between them. CDR3 protein: CASSIIVGTDTQYF. For the CDR3, the DNA is TGTGCCAGTAGTATAATCGTGGGCACAGATACGCAGTATTTT. Variable domain in full (rest from reference TRBV19 and TRBJ2-3): DGGITQSPKYLFRKEGQNVTLSCEQNLNHDAMYWYRQDPGQGLRLIYYSQIVNDFQKGDIAEGYSVSREKKESFPLTVTSAQKNPTAFYLCASSIIVGTDTQYFGPGTRLTVL.

This clonotype was observed many times. The chain couples TRBV2 to TRBJ1-2; D remains unclear. CDR3 length: 11 amino acids. Between the trimmed V and J ends, which lost 7 bases and 3 bases, there was a span of 6 bases. The germline V gene encodes CDR1 SNHLY and CDR2 FYNNEI. In nucleotides, the CDR3 is TGTGCCAGCACTCAGGACTATGGCTACACCTTC. This codes for CASTQDYGYTF.

This clonotype was detected many times. This chain connects TRBV29-1 to TRBJ2-5, with 7 positions matching TRBD2. Germline CDR1 reads SQVTM; CDR2 reads ANQGSEA. The CDR3 is 14 amino acids. J gave up 1 base and V 3 bases, and 5 bases lay outside the gene matches. The CDR3 nucleotides read TGCAGCGTTGAGATAGCGGGCCTCCAAGAGACCCAGTACTTC. Its translation is CSVEIAGLQETQYF.